The 15 T cell receptor beta chains reported below all come from one sample, sequenced in a study of blood T cell repertoires in COVID-19 (dated by TCRdb to about 2020). Receptor libraries were prepared by the immunoSEQ multiplex PCR assay. TCRdb retrieved this table from immuneACCESS and kept in-frame rearrangements only. Not all clones are present; in checked studies, unresolved V genes account for under half, and no reason is known for the remainder. In this sample the table shows approximately 210,000 clones, roughly 90% of which occur a single time. 6.2% of the sample is taken by the ten largest. Specimen: peripheral blood. The receptors originated from a woman in her thirties or forties who had recovered from COVID-19.

V gene TRBV6-4 combines with J gene TRBJ2-1, with 8 bases lining up with TRBD1. The CDR3 is 13 residues long. V was clipped by 5 bases and J by 7 bases; unmatched bases: 4. Germline loops: CDR1 MRHNA, CDR2 SNTAGT. The CDR3 coding sequence is TGTGCCAGCAGTTTACAGGGGGATAATGAGCAGTTCTTC. It yields the protein CASSLQGDNEQFF.

This chain links TRBV7-7 with TRBJ2-5; the match to TRBD2 covers 13 bases. The CDR3 totals 17 residues. Germline V gives CDR1 SSHAT, CDR2 FNYEAQ (reference sequence). With 1 base clipped from V and 4 bases from J, the junction kept 6 bases outside the gene matches. The CDR3 sequence: CASSLGTSGRVGETQYF. In nucleotides, the CDR3 is TGTGCCAGCAGCTTAGGGACTAGCGGGAGAGTTGGAGAGACCCAGTACTTC.

CDR3 protein: CASMTTGTTYEQYF. In nucleotides, the CDR3 is TGTGCCAGCATGACGACAGGGACCACCTACGAGCAGTACTTC. V usage is TRBV5-8 and J usage is TRBJ2-7; TRBD1 agrees at 7 bases. Germline assignment: CDR1 SGHTS and CDR2 YDEGEE. The CDR3 covers 14 residues. J lost 2 bases, V lost 6 bases, and 8 bases had no gene match.

The chain uses TRBV5-1 and TRBJ1-5; D perhaps matches TRBD1 (6 bases). The CDR3 length is 16 residues. Per the germline V gene, CDR1 is SGHRS and CDR2 is YFSETQ. The ends were cut back, 6 bases at V and 0 bases at J, with 16 bases in the middle. This CDR3 is CASIQGLSYSNQPQHF. The CDR3 bases are TGCGCCAGCATCCAGGGGCTGAGTTATAGCAATCAGCCCCAGCATTTT. Together with reference TRBV5-1 and TRBJ1-5, the CDR3 gives the full variable domain: KAGVTQTPRYLIKTRGQQVTLSCSPISGHRSVSWYQQTPGQGLQFLFEYFSETQRNKGNFPGRFSGRQFSNSRSEMNVSTLELGDSALYLCASIQGLSYSNQPQHFGDGTRLSIL.

CDR3 nucleotide sequence: TGCGCCAGCAGCTTGGCAGCGGGAGGGCCTCTGGGCACAGATACGCAGTATTTT. Its translation is CASSLAAGGPLGTDTQYF. The chain uses TRBV5-1 and TRBJ2-3, with 10 bases aligning to TRBD2. The CDR3 spans 18 residues. The trim removed 0 bases at V and 1 base at J, leaving 8 bases unmatched. Germline V lookup: CDR1 SGHRS, CDR2 YFSETQ.

The chain links TRBV29-1 to TRBJ2-2; D might be TRBD2 (7 bases). This CDR3 region has 13 residues. V gave up 7 bases and J gave up 5 bases, with 14 bases separating them. Germline lookup yields CDR1 SQVTM and CDR2 ANQGSEA. CDR3 nucleotides: TGCAGCGGCTGGACTAGGGGGACCGGGGAGCTGTTTTTT. It yields the protein CSGWTRGTGELFF.

The chain couples TRBV6-5 to TRBJ2-3; 8 bases line up with TRBD2. This CDR3 is built from 15 residues. Germline V gene data show CDR1 as MNHEY and CDR2 as SVGAGI. V was clipped by 7 bases and J by 6 bases; unmatched bases: 12. CDR3 DNA: TGTGCCAGCAAGGAGGGACTAGGTGTGGGGGATACGCAGTATTTT. Amino acid sequence: CASKEGLGVGDTQYF.

This sequence joins TRBV27 and TRBJ1-5, with D uncertain. Germline V gene lookup returns CDR1 MNHEY and CDR2 SMNVEV (reference sequence). Between the trimmed V and J ends, which lost 2 bases and 1 base, there was a span of 27 bases. The CDR3 sequence is 21 residues long. The CDR3, as DNA: TGTGCCAGCAGTTTAAGGGCCGGGAGCGTCGGTGTATTCGGAAGCAATCAGCCCCAGCATTTT. It codes for CASSLRAGSVGVFGSNQPQHF.

This sequence joins TRBV5-1 and TRBJ1-3; 8 bases agree with TRBD1. The germline CDR1 and CDR2 sequences are SGHRS and YFSETQ. The CDR3 runs 18 residues. The V and J ends lost 3 bases and 0 bases, in that order; junction bases with no gene match: 11. In nucleotides, the CDR3 is TGCGCCAGCAGCTCTGTCCCGGGACAGGCTTTCTCTGGAAACACCATATATTTT. Amino acids: CASSSVPGQAFSGNTIYF.

The CDR3 DNA sequence: TGTGCCAGTAGTGCGGGACTAGCGGTTCAGGATGAGCAGTTCTTC. This encodes CASSAGLAVQDEQFF. The chain links TRBV19 to TRBJ2-1; 11 bases fit TRBD2. The J segment lost 8 bases and the V segment lost 5 bases, leaving 8 bases of the junction unmatched. This CDR3 region has 15 residues. Per germline, CDR1 LNHDA and CDR2 SQIVND (reference sequence).

This clone occurred a few times. V gene TRBV5-1 combines with J gene TRBJ2-1; a possible D gene is TRBD1 (6 bases). This CDR3 spans 16 amino acids. Germline V gene data show CDR1 as SGHRS and CDR2 as YFSETQ. V gave up 0 bases and J gave up 0 bases, with 10 bases separating them. CDR3 in amino acids: CASSLGTAGSYNEQFF. The DNA of the CDR3 is TGCGCCAGCAGCTTGGGGACAGCTGGCTCCTACAATGAGCAGTTCTTC.

The chain joins TRBV27 to TRBJ1-2; no reliable D call. The ends were cut back, 8 bases at V and 8 bases at J, with 21 bases in the middle. CDR3 size: 14 residues. CDR1 and CDR2 from the germline V gene are MNHEY and SMNVEV (reference sequence). CDR3 region: CASRKPGREEGYTF. The CDR3 DNA reads as TGTGCCAGCCGCAAGCCGGGGAGGGAAGAAGGCTACACCTTC.

The V call is TRBV4-1, the J call TRBJ1-5; D is undetermined. The CDR3 length is 16 residues. Germline values: CDR1 MGHRA, CDR2 YSYEKL. Trimming left V 4 bases short and J 1 base short, with 14 bases between. The CDR3 DNA is TGCGCCAGCAGCCCCTGGGAGACCCCAAGCAATCAGCCCCAGCATTTT. Residues: CASSPWETPSNQPQHF.

The chain links TRBV28 to TRBJ1-5; 8 nucleotides match TRBD1. The V gene end was trimmed by 5 bases and the J gene end by 6 bases; junction bases not matched to a gene: 12. The CDR3 runs 16 residues. Germline V gene sequence: CDR1 MDHEN, CDR2 SYDVKM. As DNA, the CDR3 is TGTGCCAGCAGTCCCCGGACAGGGCCGCACGGTCAGCCCCAGCATTTT. Its protein is CASSPRTGPHGQPQHF.

V gene TRBV12-3 or TRBV12-4 combines with J gene TRBJ1-6; the D is unclear. This CDR3 has 12 residues. Trimming stripped 3 bases from V and 14 bases from J, with 11 bases between. CDR3: CASSLAFSTLHF. The CDR3 DNA reads as TGTGCCAGCAGTTTGGCCTTTTCGACCCTCCACTTT.